This T cell receptor (beta chain) was identified during a study of blood T cell repertoires in COVID-19. Original data processing: It was from reference gene primer amplification that nucleated cell counts were estimated. The data were produced by immunoSEQ multiplex PCR, yet TCRdb's version contains in-frame clones alone and is incomplete. The DNA was the basis for D and trimming; V, J and clone size are from that table. The sample lists just over 250,000 clones; 87% were seen once. The sample taken for sequencing was peripheral blood. This clonotype originated in a woman in her forties or fifties with acute or convalescent COVID-19.

The chain's CDR3 is CASSLFRADYSPLHF. CDR3 DNA: TGTGCCAGCAGCTTATTTCGGGCGGACTACTCACCCCTCCACTTT. The rearrangement joins TRBV11-2 to TRBJ1-6; D remains ambiguous. Germline assignment: CDR1 SGHAT and CDR2 FQNNGV. The ends were cut back, 2 bases at V and 10 bases at J, with 15 bases in the middle. The CDR3 consists of 15 residues.